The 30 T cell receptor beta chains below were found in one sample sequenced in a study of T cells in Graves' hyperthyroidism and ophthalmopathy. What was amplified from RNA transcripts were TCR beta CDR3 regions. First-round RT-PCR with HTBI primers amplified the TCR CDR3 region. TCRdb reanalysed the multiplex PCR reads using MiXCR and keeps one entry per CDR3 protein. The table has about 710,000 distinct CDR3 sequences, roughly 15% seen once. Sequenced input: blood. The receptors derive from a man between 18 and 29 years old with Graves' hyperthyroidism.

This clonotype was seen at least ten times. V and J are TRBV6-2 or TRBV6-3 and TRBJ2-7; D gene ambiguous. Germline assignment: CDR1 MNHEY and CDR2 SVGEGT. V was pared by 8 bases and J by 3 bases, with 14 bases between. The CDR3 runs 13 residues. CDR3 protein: CASSQPIHYEQYF. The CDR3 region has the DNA TGTGCCAGCTCACAGCCCATCCACTACGAGCAGTACTTC.

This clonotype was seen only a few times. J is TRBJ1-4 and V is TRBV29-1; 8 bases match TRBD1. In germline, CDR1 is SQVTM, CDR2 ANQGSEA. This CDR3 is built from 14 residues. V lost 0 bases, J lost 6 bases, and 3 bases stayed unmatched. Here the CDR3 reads CSVEDGQGDEKLFF. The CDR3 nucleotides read TGCAGCGTTGAAGACGGACAGGGTGATGAAAAACTGTTTTTT.

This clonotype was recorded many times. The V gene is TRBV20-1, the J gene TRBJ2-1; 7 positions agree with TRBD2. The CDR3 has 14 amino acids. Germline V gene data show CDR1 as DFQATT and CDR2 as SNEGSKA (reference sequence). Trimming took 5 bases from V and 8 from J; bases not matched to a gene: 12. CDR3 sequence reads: CSACAGADPDEQFF. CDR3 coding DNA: TGCAGTGCTTGCGCGGGAGCGGACCCCGATGAGCAGTTCTTC.

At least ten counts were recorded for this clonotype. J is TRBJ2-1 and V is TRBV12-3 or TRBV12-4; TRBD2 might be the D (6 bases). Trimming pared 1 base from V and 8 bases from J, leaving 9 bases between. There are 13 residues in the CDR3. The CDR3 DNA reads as TGTGCCAGCAGTTTAGTTAGCGGATATGAGCAGTTCTTC. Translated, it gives CASSLVSGYEQFF.

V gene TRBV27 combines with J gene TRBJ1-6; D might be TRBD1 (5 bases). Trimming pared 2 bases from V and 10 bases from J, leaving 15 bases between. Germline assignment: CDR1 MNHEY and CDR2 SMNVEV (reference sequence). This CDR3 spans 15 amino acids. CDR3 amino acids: CASSLRTSGGSPLHF. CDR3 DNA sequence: TGTGCCAGCAGTTTACGGACATCTGGGGGGTCACCCCTCCACTTT.

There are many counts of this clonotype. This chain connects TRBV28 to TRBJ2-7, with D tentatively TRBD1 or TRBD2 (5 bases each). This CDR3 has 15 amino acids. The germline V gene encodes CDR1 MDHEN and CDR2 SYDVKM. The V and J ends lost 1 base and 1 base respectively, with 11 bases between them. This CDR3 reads CASSLSEGSSYEQYF. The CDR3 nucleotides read TGTGCCAGCAGTTTATCCGAGGGGAGTTCCTACGAGCAGTACTTC.

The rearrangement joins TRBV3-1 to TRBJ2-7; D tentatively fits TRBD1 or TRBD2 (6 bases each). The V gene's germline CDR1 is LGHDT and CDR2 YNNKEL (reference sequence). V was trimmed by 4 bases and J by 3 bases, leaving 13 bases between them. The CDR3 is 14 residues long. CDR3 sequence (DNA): TGTGCCAGCAGCCTGGGGGGCCAGAACTACGAGCAGTACTTC. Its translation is CASSLGGQNYEQYF.

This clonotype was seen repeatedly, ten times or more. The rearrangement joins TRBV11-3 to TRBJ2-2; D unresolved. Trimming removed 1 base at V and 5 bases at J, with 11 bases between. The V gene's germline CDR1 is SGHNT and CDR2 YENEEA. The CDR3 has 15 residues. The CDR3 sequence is CASSLVSDPTGELFF. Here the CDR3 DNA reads TGTGCCAGCAGCTTAGTCTCAGACCCAACCGGGGAGCTGTTTTTT.

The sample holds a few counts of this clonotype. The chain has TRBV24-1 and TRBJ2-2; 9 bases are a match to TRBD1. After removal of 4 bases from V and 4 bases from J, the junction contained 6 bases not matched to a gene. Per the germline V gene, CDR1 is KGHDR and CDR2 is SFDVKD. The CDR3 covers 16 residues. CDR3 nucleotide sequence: TGTGCCACCAGTGAGCCGACAGGGGGGTCCACCGGGGAGCTGTTTTTT. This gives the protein CATSEPTGGSTGELFF.

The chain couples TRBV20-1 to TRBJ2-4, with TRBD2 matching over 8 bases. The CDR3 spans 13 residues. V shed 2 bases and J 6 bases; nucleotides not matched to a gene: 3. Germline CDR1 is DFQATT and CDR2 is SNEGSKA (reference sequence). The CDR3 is CSARLAGGNIQYF. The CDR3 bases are TGCAGTGCTAGACTAGCGGGCGGAAACATTCAGTACTTC.

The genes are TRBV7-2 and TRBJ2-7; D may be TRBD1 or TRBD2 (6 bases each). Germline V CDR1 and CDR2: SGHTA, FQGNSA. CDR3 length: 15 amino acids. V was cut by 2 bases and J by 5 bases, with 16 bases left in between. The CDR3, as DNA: TGTGCCAGCAGCTTAATGTTCGGGGGCCCGAACGAGCAGTACTTC. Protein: CASSLMFGGPNEQYF.

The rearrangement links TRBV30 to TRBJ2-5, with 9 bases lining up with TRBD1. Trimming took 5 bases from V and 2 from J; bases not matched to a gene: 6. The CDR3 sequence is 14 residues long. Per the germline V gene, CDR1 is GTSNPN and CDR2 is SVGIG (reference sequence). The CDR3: CAWLPGTGQETQYF. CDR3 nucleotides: TGTGCCTGGTTGCCCGGGACAGGGCAAGAGACCCAGTACTTC.

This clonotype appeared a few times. CDR3: CASSDAYSGANVLTF. The CDR3 nucleotides are TGTGCCAGCAGTGACGCGTACTCTGGGGCCAACGTCCTGACTTTC. The chain uses TRBV6-1 and TRBJ2-6, with D hard to call. Trimming pared 3 bases from V and 0 bases from J, leaving 6 bases between. CDR1 and CDR2 (germline): MNHNS, SASEGT. The CDR3 is 15 residues long.

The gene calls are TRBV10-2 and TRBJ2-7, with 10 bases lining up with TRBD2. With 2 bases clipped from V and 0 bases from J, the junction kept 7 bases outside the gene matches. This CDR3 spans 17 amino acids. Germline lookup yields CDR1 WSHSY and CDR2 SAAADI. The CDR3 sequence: CASSEVSGRLISYEQYF. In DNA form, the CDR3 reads TGCGCCAGCAGTGAGGTTAGCGGGAGGCTAATCTCCTACGAGCAGTACTTC.

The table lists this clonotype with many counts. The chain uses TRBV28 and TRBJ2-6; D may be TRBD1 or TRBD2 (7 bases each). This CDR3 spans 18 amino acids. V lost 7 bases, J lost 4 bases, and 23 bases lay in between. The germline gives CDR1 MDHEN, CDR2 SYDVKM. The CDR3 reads CASTLNGGRGPGANVLTF. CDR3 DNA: TGTGCCAGCACCTTAAATGGGGGGAGGGGGCCCGGGGCCAACGTCCTGACTTTC.

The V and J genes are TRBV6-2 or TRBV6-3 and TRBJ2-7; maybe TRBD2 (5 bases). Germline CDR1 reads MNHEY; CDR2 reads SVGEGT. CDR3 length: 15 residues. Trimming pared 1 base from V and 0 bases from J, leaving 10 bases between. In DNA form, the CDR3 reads TGTGCCAGCAGTTACTTTCCTAGCACCTCCTACGAGCAGTACTTC. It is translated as CASSYFPSTSYEQYF.

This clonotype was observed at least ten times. The CDR3 loop reads CASSLDSTVNYGYTF. As DNA, the CDR3 is TGTGCCAGCAGCTTAGACTCGACAGTCAACTATGGCTACACCTTC. This sequence joins TRBV11-2 and TRBJ1-2, with D perhaps TRBD1 (5 bases). V was shortened by 0 bases and J by 2 bases, with 10 bases between the two germline ends. There are 15 residues in the CDR3. CDR1 is SGHAT, CDR2 FQNNGV, per germline.

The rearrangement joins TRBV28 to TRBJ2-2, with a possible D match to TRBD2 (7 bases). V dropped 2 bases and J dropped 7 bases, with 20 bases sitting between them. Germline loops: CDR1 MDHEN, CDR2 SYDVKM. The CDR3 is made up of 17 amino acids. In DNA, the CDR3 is TGTGCCAGCAGTTTAGGGGGCGGGGGCCTAAGTCTCGGGGAGCTGTTTTTT. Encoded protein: CASSLGGGGLSLGELFF.

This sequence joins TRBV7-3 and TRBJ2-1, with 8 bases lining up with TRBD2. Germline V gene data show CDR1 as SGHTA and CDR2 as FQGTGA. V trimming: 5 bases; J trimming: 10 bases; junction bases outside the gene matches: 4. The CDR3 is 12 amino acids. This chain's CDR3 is CASSPGTREQFF. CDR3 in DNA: TGTGCCAGCAGCCCCGGGACTAGAGAGCAGTTCTTC.

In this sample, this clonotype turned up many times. DNA for the CDR3: TGTGCCAGCGCCCGACTAGCGGGAGAAGATACGCAGTATTTT. It encodes CASARLAGEDTQYF. The chain employs TRBV6-1 and TRBJ2-3; 12 bases agree with TRBD2. Germline lookup yields CDR1 MNHNS and CDR2 SASEGT. V lost 8 bases and J lost 5; bases outside the gene matches: 5. This CDR3 is built from 14 residues.

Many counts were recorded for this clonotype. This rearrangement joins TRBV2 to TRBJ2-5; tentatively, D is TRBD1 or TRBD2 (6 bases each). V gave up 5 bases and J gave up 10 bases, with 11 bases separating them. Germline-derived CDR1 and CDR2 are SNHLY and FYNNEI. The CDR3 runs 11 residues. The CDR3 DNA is TGTGCCAGCAGTCCCAGGGGAGGCCAGTACTTC. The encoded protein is CASSPRGGQYF. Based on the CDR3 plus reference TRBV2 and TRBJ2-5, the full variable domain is EPEVTQTPSHQVTQMGQEVILRCVPISNHLYFYWYRQILGQKVEFLVSFYNNEISEKSEIFDDQFSVERPDGSNFTLKIRSTKLEDSAMYFCASSPRGGQYFGPGTRLLVL.

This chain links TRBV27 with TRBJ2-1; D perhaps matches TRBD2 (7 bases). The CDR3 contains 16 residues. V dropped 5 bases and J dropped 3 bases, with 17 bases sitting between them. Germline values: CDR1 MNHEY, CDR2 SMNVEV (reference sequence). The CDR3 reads CASSLGGGLSYNEQFF. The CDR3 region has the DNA TGTGCCAGCAGTCTGGGGGGGGGCTTGAGCTACAATGAGCAGTTCTTC.

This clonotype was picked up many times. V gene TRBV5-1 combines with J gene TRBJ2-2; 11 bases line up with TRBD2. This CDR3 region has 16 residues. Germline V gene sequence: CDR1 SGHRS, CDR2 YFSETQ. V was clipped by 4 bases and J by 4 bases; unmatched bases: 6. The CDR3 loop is CASSTSGSLTTGELFF. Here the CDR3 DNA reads TGCGCCAGCAGCACTAGCGGGAGTTTGACCACCGGGGAGCTGTTTTTT.

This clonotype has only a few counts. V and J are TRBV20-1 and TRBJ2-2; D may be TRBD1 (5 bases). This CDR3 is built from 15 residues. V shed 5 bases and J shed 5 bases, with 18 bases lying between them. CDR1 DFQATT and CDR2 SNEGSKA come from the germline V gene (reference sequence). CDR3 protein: CSARREGARTGELFF. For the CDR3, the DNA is TGCAGTGCTCGACGAGAAGGGGCTCGGACCGGGGAGCTGTTTTTT.

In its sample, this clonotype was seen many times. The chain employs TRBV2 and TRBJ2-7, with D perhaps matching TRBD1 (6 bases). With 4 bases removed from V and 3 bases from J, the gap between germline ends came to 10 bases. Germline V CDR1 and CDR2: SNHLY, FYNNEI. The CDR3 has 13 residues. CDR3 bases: TGTGCCAGCAGTGTACTACAGGGCTACGAGCAGTACTTC. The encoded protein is CASSVLQGYEQYF.

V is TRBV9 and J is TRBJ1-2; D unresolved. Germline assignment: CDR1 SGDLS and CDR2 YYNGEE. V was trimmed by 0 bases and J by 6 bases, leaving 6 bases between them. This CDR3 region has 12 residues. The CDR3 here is CASSVGPHGYTF. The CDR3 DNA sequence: TGTGCCAGCAGCGTAGGCCCCCATGGCTACACCTTC.

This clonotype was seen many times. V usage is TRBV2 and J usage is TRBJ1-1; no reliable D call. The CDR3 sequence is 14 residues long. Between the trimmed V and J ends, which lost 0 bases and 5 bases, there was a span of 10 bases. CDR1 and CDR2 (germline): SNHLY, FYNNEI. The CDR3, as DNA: TGTGCCAGCAGTGAAGCGGAGGTGGGGACTGAAGCTTTCTTT. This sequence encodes CASSEAEVGTEAFF.

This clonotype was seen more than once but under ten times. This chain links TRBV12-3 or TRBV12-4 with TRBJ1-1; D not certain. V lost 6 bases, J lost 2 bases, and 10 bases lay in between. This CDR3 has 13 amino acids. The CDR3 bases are TGTGCCAGCAGGAAACGAATTAACACTGAAGCTTTCTTT. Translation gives CASRKRINTEAFF.

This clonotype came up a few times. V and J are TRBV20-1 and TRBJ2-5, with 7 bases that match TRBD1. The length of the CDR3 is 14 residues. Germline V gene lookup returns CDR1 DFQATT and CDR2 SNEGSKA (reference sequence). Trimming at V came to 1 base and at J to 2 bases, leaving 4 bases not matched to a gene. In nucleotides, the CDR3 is TGCAGTGCTAGAGGGGGACAGTTTCAAGAGACCCAGTACTTC. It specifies CSARGGQFQETQYF.

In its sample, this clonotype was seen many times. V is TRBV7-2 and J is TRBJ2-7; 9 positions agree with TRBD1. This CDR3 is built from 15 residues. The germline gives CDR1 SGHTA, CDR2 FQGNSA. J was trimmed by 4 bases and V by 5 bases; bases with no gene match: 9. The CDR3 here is CASSLFRDRVYEQYF. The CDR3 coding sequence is TGTGCCAGCAGCCTATTCCGGGACAGGGTATACGAGCAGTACTTC. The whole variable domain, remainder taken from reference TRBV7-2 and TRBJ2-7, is GAGVSQSPSNKVTEKGKDVELRCDPISGHTALYWYRQSLGQGLEFLIYFQGNSAPDKSGLPSDRFSAERTGGSVSTLTIQRTQQEDSAVYLCASSLFRDRVYEQYFGPGTRLTVT.